The 25 T cell receptor beta chains below come from one sample, sequenced in a study of T cells in Graves' hyperthyroidism and ophthalmopathy. Amplified TCR beta CDR3 regions derived from RNA transcripts. Carried out on the TCR CDR3, a first-round RT-PCR used the HTBI primer set. One entry per CDR3 protein, called by TCRdb with MiXCR from the multiplex PCR reads. The sample carries roughly 800,000 distinct CDR3 sequences, approximately 40% recorded once. The sequenced sample was blood. Source of these receptors: a man in his late teens or twenties with Graves' hyperthyroidism.

This chain links TRBV9 with TRBJ1-1; possibly TRBD1 for D (5 bases). V was cut by 4 bases and J by 0 bases, with 16 bases left in between. The CDR3 contains 16 residues. Germline V gene lookup returns CDR1 SGDLS and CDR2 YYNGEE. The CDR3 DNA sequence: TGTGCCAGCAGCTCCGGGACGGGCGCTCTGAACACTGAAGCTTTCTTT. It yields the protein CASSSGTGALNTEAFF.

The J gene is TRBJ2-7, the V gene TRBV7-2; possible D gene TRBD1, 6 bases. Per the germline V gene, CDR1 is SGHTA and CDR2 is FQGNSA. V was trimmed by 4 bases and J by 5 bases, leaving 15 bases between them. The CDR3 extends over 14 amino acids. This CDR3 is CASSSQGNSHEQYF. CDR3 nucleotide sequence: TGTGCCAGCAGCTCCCAGGGGAATAGCCACGAGCAGTACTTC.

The V gene is TRBV5-5, the J gene TRBJ1-5; a weak D match, TRBD1 (6 bases). The CDR3 length is 15 residues. V was trimmed by 7 bases and J by 5 bases, leaving 19 bases between them. CDR1 and CDR2 from the germline V gene are SGHKS and YYEKEE (reference sequence). CDR3 sequence reads: CASGRRGGRDQPQHF. As DNA, the CDR3 is TGTGCCAGCGGCCGGAGGGGGGGTAGAGATCAGCCCCAGCATTTT.

This clonotype was recorded at least ten times. The gene calls are TRBV19 and TRBJ1-1, with a tentative D call TRBD1 (5 bases). This CDR3 is 14 amino acids long. Germline V gives CDR1 LNHDA, CDR2 SQIVND (reference sequence). V lost 7 bases, J lost 0 bases, and 12 bases lay in between. The CDR3 nucleotides read TGTGCCAGTAAAGGCCACAGGATGAACACTGAAGCTTTCTTT. It is translated as CASKGHRMNTEAFF.

This clonotype occurred many times. The chain uses TRBV20-1 and TRBJ1-1; no firm D call. Germline V lookup: CDR1 DFQATT, CDR2 SNEGSKA (reference sequence). This CDR3 contains 13 residues. Between the trimmed V and J ends, which lost 7 bases and 1 base, there was a span of 13 bases. DNA for the CDR3: TGCAGTGTCGACCTCGGAAGGAACACTGAAGCTTTCTTT. Encoded protein: CSVDLGRNTEAFF.

Remarks on this clonotype: The junction departs from the called germline gene at one end, perhaps through a read error. The chain links TRBV6-2 or TRBV6-3 to TRBJ2-6; 7 bases align to TRBD1. Per the germline V gene, CDR1 is MNHEY and CDR2 is SVGEGT. The CDR3 covers 16 residues. The CDR3 DNA reads TGTGCCAGCAGTTACCCCCATTCCACAGGGGCCAACGTCCTAACTTTC. Its translation: CASSYPHSTGANVLTF.

About this clonotype: The junction shows a germline mismatch at one end, possibly a read error. The chain is built from TRBV7-2 and TRBJ1-2; no reliable D call. The CDR3 runs 13 residues. CDR1 is SGHTA, CDR2 FQGNSA, per germline. This CDR3 reads CASSQAPGVGYTF. The CDR3 DNA reads as TGCGCCAGCAGCCAAGCTCCCGGGGTTGGCTACACCTTC.

The chain recombines TRBV12-3 or TRBV12-4 with TRBJ1-1; 7 bases map to TRBD1. V lost 6 bases, J lost 7 bases, and 11 bases stayed unmatched. The CDR3 extends over 14 amino acids. CDR3 sequence: CASSAPDRPNEAFF. The DNA for the CDR3 is TGTGCCAGCAGCGCCCCGGACAGGCCAAATGAAGCTTTCTTT.

This clonotype was detected many times. The rearrangement links TRBV6-1 to TRBJ1-4, with a weak D call TRBD1 (5 bases). The CDR3 spans 14 residues. CDR1 is MNHNS and CDR2 is SASEGT in the germline V gene. V lost 8 bases and J lost 0, with 10 bases in between. Here the CDR3 DNA reads TGTGCCAGCGGGAGACAGACAACTAATGAAAAACTGTTTTTT. It yields the protein CASGRQTTNEKLFF.

Only a few counts were recorded for this clonotype. As DNA, the CDR3 is TGTGCCAGCAGTTTAGGGCACAATAGGGGGACCCAGTACTTC. Its protein product is CASSLGHNRGTQYF. V gene TRBV12-3 or TRBV12-4 combines with J gene TRBJ2-5, with D perhaps matching TRBD1 (5 bases). Trimming left V 1 base short and J 7 bases short, with 13 bases between. The CDR3 has 14 amino acids.

The V gene is TRBV20-1, the J gene TRBJ1-1, with D unresolved. The CDR3 runs to 13 residues. Germline-derived CDR1 and CDR2 are DFQATT and SNEGSKA (reference sequence). The ends were cut back, 3 bases at V and 8 bases at J, with 16 bases in the middle. As DNA, the CDR3 is TGCAGTGCTAGCGACCTACATGGACCCGAAGCTTTCTTT. Protein sequence: CSASDLHGPEAFF.

The J gene is TRBJ2-7, the V gene TRBV2, with D possibly TRBD1 on 5 matching bases. There are 13 residues in the CDR3. Between the trimmed V and J ends, which lost 7 bases and 5 bases, there was a span of 15 bases. CDR1 and CDR2 (germline): SNHLY, FYNNEI. The CDR3 is CASTFSGPDEQYF. CDR3 bases: TGTGCCAGCACTTTTTCAGGGCCCGACGAGCAGTACTTC.

This clonotype has just a few counts. J is TRBJ2-5 and V is TRBV29-1; possible D gene TRBD2, 7 bases. The V end was cut by 6 bases, the J end by 2 bases, with 13 bases between. Germline lookup yields CDR1 SQVTM and CDR2 ANQGSEA. The CDR3 totals 13 residues. CDR3 protein: CSVVGGAQETQYF. Written as DNA, the CDR3 is TGCAGCGTCGTGGGGGGGGCACAAGAGACCCAGTACTTC.

This clonotype was detected ten times or more. V gene TRBV7-9 combines with J gene TRBJ1-3; D unresolved. The V end lost 8 bases, the J end lost 0 bases, and 5 bases lay between the germline ends. In germline, CDR1 is SEHNR, CDR2 FQNEAQ (reference sequence). The length of the CDR3 is 12 residues. Written as DNA, the CDR3 is TGTGCCAGCCAGAGCTCTGGAAACACCATATATTTT. Translated, it gives CASQSSGNTIYF.

This rearrangement joins TRBV25-1 to TRBJ1-6; no clear D gene. Germline V gene lookup returns CDR1 MGHDK and CDR2 SYGVNS. The CDR3 loop spans 14 amino acids. V lost 2 bases, J lost 14 bases, and 16 bases lay in between. Here the CDR3 reads CASSEGQNHSTLHF. DNA for the CDR3: TGTGCCAGCAGTGAAGGGCAGAATCATAGTACCCTCCACTTT.

Notes on this clonotype: This may be a read error, as it is one base from a much larger clone. The V and J genes are TRBV9 and TRBJ1-2, with 7 bases identical to TRBD1. CDR1 and CDR2 (germline): SGDLS, YYNGEE. CDR3 length equals 12 residues. V lost 7 bases to trimming and J lost 8 bases; unmatched junction nucleotides: 8. The CDR3 here is CASGGDSHGYTF. The CDR3 DNA is TGTGCCAGCGGCGGGGACAGTCACGGCTACACCTTC.

This chain joins TRBV5-6 and TRBJ1-1; D not certain. Germline V lookup: CDR1 SGHDT, CDR2 YYEEEE. The germline V and J ends were trimmed by 7 bases and 2 bases, with 15 bases remaining between them. This CDR3 has 14 residues. This CDR3 is CASGEGIGNTEAFF. As DNA, the CDR3 is TGTGCCAGCGGTGAGGGTATCGGAAACACTGAAGCTTTCTTT.

The rearrangement links TRBV5-4 to TRBJ2-6; D call uncertain. From germline, CDR1 is SGHNT and CDR2 YYREEE (reference sequence). The germline V and J ends were trimmed by 4 bases and 4 bases, with 15 bases remaining between them. There are 16 residues in the CDR3. DNA of the CDR3: TGTGCCAGCAGCGTACAAACAACAGCGGGGGCCAACGTCCTGACTTTC. This gives the protein CASSVQTTAGANVLTF.

This chain uses TRBV7-8 with TRBJ1-5; 11 bases align to TRBD1. There are 18 residues in the CDR3. The junction had 12 bases not matched to a gene; V was cut back by 4 bases and J by 4 bases. The germline CDR1 and CDR2 sequences are SGHVS and FQNEAQ. CDR3 nucleotides: TGTGCCAGCAGCTCGATAGGGAGGACAGGGGGCAGGAATCAGCCCCAGCATTTT. Its protein is CASSSIGRTGGRNQPQHF.

The CDR3 nucleotides are TGTGCCAGCGGTGGGGGGTATCAAGAGACCCAGTACTTC. Its translation: CASGGGYQETQYF. The chain couples TRBV7-6 to TRBJ2-5; D possibly corresponds to TRBD2 (6 bases). V lost 8 bases and J lost 2, with 12 bases in between. The CDR3 runs 13 residues. The germline V gene has CDR1 SGHVS and CDR2 FNYEAQ.

The table lists this clonotype with a few counts. The chain recombines TRBV25-1 with TRBJ1-2; D is possibly TRBD1 (5 bases). This CDR3 spans 13 amino acids. The V gene lost 8 bases and the J gene lost 5 bases, with 15 bases spanning the gap. Looked up from germline, CDR1 is MGHDK and CDR2 is SYGVNS. The CDR3 region has the DNA TGTGCCAGCGGGGGACGGACGAGATATGGCTACACCTTC. It yields the protein CASGGRTRYGYTF.

The rearrangement links TRBV5-8 to TRBJ2-2; the D gene is possibly TRBD2 (6 bases). Trimming took 0 bases from V and 7 from J, leaving 13 bases between them. The germline CDR1 and CDR2 sequences are SGHTS and YDEGEE. CDR3 length equals 15 residues. Here the CDR3 DNA reads TGTGCCAGCAGCTTGGCTCGGACTAAATACGGGGAGCTGTTTTTT. Its translation is CASSLARTKYGELFF.

V and J are TRBV7-2 and TRBJ1-5; a weak D match, TRBD1 (5 bases). The CDR3 runs to 16 residues. Per germline, CDR1 SGHTA and CDR2 FQGNSA. V lost 5 bases, J lost 3 bases, and 17 bases lay in between. The CDR3 reads CASSPRVGRPNQPQHF. In nucleotides, the CDR3 is TGTGCCAGCAGCCCTCGGGTGGGACGCCCCAATCAGCCCCAGCATTTT.

This clonotype was observed a single time. With a much larger clone just one base away, this may be a read error. This is likely a read error, given that the CDR3 carries no conserved phenylalanine or tryptophan at its end. This chain uses TRBV5-6 with TRBJ1-1, with 8 bases fitting TRBD1. Germline lookup yields CDR1 SGHDT and CDR2 YYEEEE. The CDR3 runs 12 residues. The V segment lost 4 bases and the J segment 7 bases; nucleotides outside the gene matches: 3. CDR3 nucleotide sequence: TGTGCCAGCAGCCGCGGGACAGGTGAAGCTTTCCTT. Its translation: CASSRGTGEAFL.

The chain combines TRBV11-1 with TRBJ2-7; TRBD1 is a possible D gene (6 bases). Germline V CDR1 and CDR2: SGHAT, FQDESV (reference sequence). The CDR3 consists of 16 residues. Trimming left V 2 bases short and J 0 bases short, with 14 bases between. CDR3 DNA: TGTGCCAGCAGCTTAAGCGCGGCAGGGGACTCCTACGAGCAGTACTTC. It is translated as CASSLSAAGDSYEQYF.